This T cell receptor beta chain was identified during a study of OX40 agonist ivuxolimab in advanced cancers. About the study: While on treatment, patients had intravenous ivuxolimab at 0.01 to 10 mg/kg every 2 weeks. Dose-escalation patients were diagnosed with hepatocellular carcinoma, melanoma, renal cell cancer or head and neck cancer.

For this clone: As yet, its antigen is unknown.

Notes on the study in general: There were, on average, more expanded clones in CD8+ T cells than in CD4+.

Sequencing was performed with immunoSEQ multiplex PCR; in TCRdb, only in-frame clones are kept and a portion is missing. The sample records 65,000 to 95,000 clones, roughly 87% being singletons. The clonotype originates from an adult with an advanced solid tumor such as melanoma, head and neck, liver or kidney cancer. The sequenced sample was CD4+ or CD8+ T cells sorted from blood, obtained in a trial of the OX40 agonist ivuxolimab.

The CDR3 spells CAWSRGGRGDTQYF. The CDR3 region has the DNA TGTGCCTGGAGTCGTGGCGGGCGAGGGGATACGCAGTATTTT. V is TRBV30 and J is TRBJ2-3, with D tentatively TRBD2 (5 bases). The V gene lost 2 bases and the J gene lost 6 bases, with 15 bases spanning the gap. Germline CDR1 and CDR2: GTSNPN and SVGIG (reference sequence). The CDR3 has 14 amino acids.